This TCR beta chain was documented in a study of identical twins. TCRdb analysed the 5' RACE reads with MiXCR anew, one entry per CDR3 protein. The sample has about 260,000 distinct CDR3 sequences, around 6.6% seen once; the top ten hold roughly 3.4%. These data were also filed under a second study, of yellow fever vaccine responses in identical twins.

The sequence was obtained from a woman between 18 and 30 years old in good health. Sequenced: memory (CD45RO+) T cells sorted from blood.

CDR3 protein: CASGGLAESSTDTQYF. CDR3 nucleotides: TGTGCCAGCGGGGGACTAGCGGAATCTAGCACAGATACGCAGTATTTT. The chain has TRBV6-4 and TRBJ2-3, with TRBD2 matching over 11 bases. This CDR3 region has 16 residues. CDR1 is MRHNA, CDR2 SNTAGT, per germline. The V segment lost 8 bases and the J segment 0 bases; nucleotides outside the gene matches: 7.